This T cell receptor beta chain is from a study of beta chain features in type 1 diabetes. This clone was recorded a few times. Sequencing targeted expressed TCRB transcripts, as all isolated RNA had been reverse transcribed. Only in-frame clones appear in the TCRdb table, and some are missing; sequencing was by immunoSEQ multiplex PCR. The sample holds a few hundred thousand clones, approximately 14% seen once. Deletions cut 2 bases from V and 7 bases from J, with 12 bases between. Germline-derived CDR1 and CDR2 are SGHTA and FQGNSA. The CDR3 runs 14 residues. J is TRBJ2-1 and V is TRBV7-2; TRBD2 might be the D (5 bases). This clonotype was sampled from a man younger than 40 in good health. The sample comprised central memory CD4+ T cells from blood. The CDR3 nucleotides are TGTGCCAGCAGCTTAAGGGCTAGCCGAAATGAGCAGTTCTTC. As protein: CASSLRASRNEQFF.